These 32 T cell receptor beta chains share one sample of origin, sequenced in a study of blood T cell repertoires in COVID-19 (dated by TCRdb to the early 2020s). The library was built by means of the immunoSEQ multiplex PCR assay. Sourced from immuneACCESS, this table was stored by TCRdb with only in-frame sequences that have V and J called. A share of the clones is absent; for the studies checked, an unresolved V gene accounts for under half, and the remainder has no known explanation. This sample is represented by more than 150,000 clones; approximately 86% of them were singletons. The ten largest clones add up to approximately 2.1% of the sample. The sequenced material came from peripheral blood. These TCRs come from a man aged 70-80 years with active or convalescent COVID-19.

The chain couples TRBV30 to TRBJ1-1; D may be TRBD1 (5 bases). Deletions cut 2 bases from V and 1 base from J, with 14 bases between. The CDR3 loop spans 15 amino acids. CDR1 GTSNPN and CDR2 SVGIG come from the germline V gene (reference sequence). CDR3 bases: TGTGCCTGGAGTATAGACAGTTGGGGGAACACTGAAGCTTTCTTT. It yields the protein CAWSIDSWGNTEAFF.

The rearrangement joins TRBV2 to TRBJ2-5, with TRBD1 matching over 7 bases. Germline V gives CDR1 SNHLY, CDR2 FYNNEI. The CDR3 has 13 amino acids. Trimming cost V 6 bases and J 4 bases; bases outside gene matches: 5. CDR3 in DNA: TGTGCCAGCAGAGCCACAGGGGCAGAGACCCAGTACTTC. It is translated as CASRATGAETQYF.

The chain combines TRBV24-1 with TRBJ1-1, with TRBD1 matching over 7 bases. V lost 7 bases to trimming and J lost 4 bases; unmatched junction nucleotides: 5. The CDR3 runs to 13 residues. Germline values: CDR1 KGHDR, CDR2 SFDVKD. This chain's CDR3 is CATSLQGFTEAFF. The CDR3 region has the DNA TGTGCCACCAGCCTACAGGGGTTCACTGAAGCTTTCTTT.

The chain employs TRBV7-2 and TRBJ1-2, with D unclear. Trimming took off 1 base at V and 6 bases at J, with 15 bases between the two ends. Germline assignment: CDR1 SGHTA and CDR2 FQGNSA. CDR3 length: 15 residues. CDR3 region: CASSLGEARTHGYTF. The CDR3 DNA is TGTGCCAGCAGCTTAGGGGAGGCCCGGACCCATGGCTACACCTTC. The variable domain in full, with the rest retrieved from reference TRBV7-2 and TRBJ1-2, is GAGVSQSPSNKVTEKGKDVELRCDPISGHTALYWYRQSLGQGLEFLIYFQGNSAPDKSGLPSDRFSAERTGGSVSTLTIQRTQQEDSAVYLCASSLGEARTHGYTFGSGTRLTVV.

The chain couples TRBV3-1 (or the pseudogene TRBV3-2) to TRBJ2-7; the D is unclear. V was clipped by 1 base and J by 3 bases, with 4 bases between them. Germline CDR1 LGHDT, CDR2 YNNKEL (reference sequence). This CDR3 contains 12 residues. In nucleotides, the CDR3 is TGTGCCAGCAGCCAAGCTCTCTACGAGCAGTACTTC. Its protein product is CASSQALYEQYF.

The rearrangement links TRBV28 to TRBJ2-7; 8 bases line up with TRBD1. In germline, CDR1 is MDHEN, CDR2 SYDVKM. Unmatched junction bases numbered 7, after V lost 8 bases and J lost 4 bases. This CDR3 has 13 residues. In DNA, the CDR3 is TGTGCCAGCCACGAAGGACAGGGTTACGAGCAGTACTTC. Amino acid sequence: CASHEGQGYEQYF.

This clone was recorded only once. The chain links TRBV29-1 to TRBJ2-1, with 7 bases fitting TRBD2. Germline V lookup: CDR1 SQVTM, CDR2 ANQGSEA. This CDR3 spans 11 amino acids. The junction had 4 bases not matched to a gene; V was cut back by 6 bases and J by 8 bases. The CDR3 sequence: CSVGGVHEQFF. The CDR3 DNA reads TGCAGCGTGGGGGGGGTTCATGAGCAGTTCTTC.

This clone was counted a single time. The chain carries TRBV6-5 and TRBJ1-1, with no clear D. Germline V gene lookup returns CDR1 MNHEY and CDR2 SVGAGI. This CDR3 spans 12 amino acids. The V gene lost 2 bases and the J gene lost 7 bases, with 8 bases spanning the gap. CDR3 nucleotide sequence: TGTGCCAGCAGTTACGAGGGCCTTGAAGCTTTCTTT. Translating gives CASSYEGLEAFF.

The V and J genes are TRBV28 and TRBJ2-6, with 7 positions matching TRBD1. The junction had 8 bases not matched to a gene; V was cut back by 5 bases and J by 10 bases. Germline V CDR1 and CDR2: MDHEN, SYDVKM. CDR3 length: 14 residues. CDR3 protein: CASSARDRTNVLTF. In DNA, the CDR3 is TGTGCCAGCAGTGCCCGGGACAGAACGAACGTCCTGACTTTC.

The chain carries TRBV6-5 and TRBJ2-7; 12 bases fit TRBD2. The CDR3 has 12 amino acids. Germline V CDR1 and CDR2: MNHEY, SVGAGI. CDR3 bases: TGTGGGACTAGCGGGGCCGGGGACGAGCAGTACTTC. It encodes CGTSGAGDEQYF.

The gene calls are TRBV5-5 and TRBJ2-1; D is perhaps TRBD2 (6 bases). The CDR3 consists of 16 residues. Germline CDR1 SGHKS, CDR2 YYEKEE (reference sequence). The V end lost 4 bases, the J end lost 2 bases, and 16 bases lay between the germline ends. CDR3 residues: CASSLRGLATYNEQFF. The DNA for the CDR3 is TGTGCCAGCAGCCTCCGGGGACTTGCTACCTACAATGAGCAGTTCTTC.

This chain connects TRBV5-8 to TRBJ1-1; a weak D match, TRBD1 (6 bases). CDR1 SGHTS and CDR2 YDEGEE come from the germline V gene. The V end was cut by 2 bases, the J end by 1 base, with 9 bases between. The CDR3 is made up of 14 amino acids. CDR3 amino acids: CASSLIQGNTEAFF. DNA for the CDR3: TGTGCCAGCAGCTTAATACAGGGGAACACTGAAGCTTTCTTT.

This clone was seen only a few times. This chain connects TRBV7-8 to TRBJ1-4, with TRBD1 matching over 10 bases. The CDR3 length is 15 residues. The germline CDR1 and CDR2 sequences are SGHVS and FQNEAQ. V lost 4 bases, J lost 8 bases, and 7 bases stayed unmatched. This CDR3 is CASSSGTGAGEKLFF. As DNA, the CDR3 is TGTGCCAGCAGCTCAGGGACAGGGGCAGGAGAAAAACTGTTTTTT.

CDR3 protein: CASSLSMTGAREKLFF. Here the CDR3 DNA reads TGTGCCAGCAGTTTATCCATGACAGGCGCCCGTGAAAAACTGTTTTTT. The V and J genes are TRBV28 and TRBJ1-4; maybe TRBD1 (6 bases). The CDR3 loop spans 16 amino acids. The germline V gene encodes CDR1 MDHEN and CDR2 SYDVKM. Deletions cut 1 base from V and 7 bases from J, with 16 bases between.

V usage is TRBV30 and J usage is TRBJ1-1; D unclear. The ends were cut back, 2 bases at V and 6 bases at J, with 7 bases in the middle. CDR1 and CDR2 (germline): GTSNPN, SVGIG (reference sequence). CDR3 length equals 11 residues. CDR3 region: CAWSWRSEAFF. CDR3 DNA: TGTGCCTGGAGTTGGAGGTCTGAAGCTTTCTTT.

The rearrangement links TRBV7-9 to TRBJ2-7, with 12 bases matching TRBD2. Germline trimming cut 5 bases from V and 5 bases from J; bases unmatched to any gene: 7. Germline assignment: CDR1 SEHNR and CDR2 FQNEAQ (reference sequence). This CDR3 is 15 amino acids long. CDR3 sequence (DNA): TGTGCCAGCAGCCGCGGGACTAGCGGGTTCGACGAGCAGTACTTC. Amino acid sequence: CASSRGTSGFDEQYF.

V gene TRBV7-2 combines with J gene TRBJ1-5; 8 bases agree with TRBD1. The CDR3 contains 15 residues. Germline trimming cut 5 bases from V and 0 bases from J; bases unmatched to any gene: 3. The V gene's germline CDR1 is SGHTA and CDR2 FQGNSA. The CDR3 coding sequence is TGTGCCAGCAGCCTCGGACAGGGTAGCAATCAGCCCCAGCATTTT. Protein sequence: CASSLGQGSNQPQHF.

V and J are TRBV30 and TRBJ1-4, with D unresolved. The CDR3 consists of 16 residues. V gave up 0 bases and J gave up 2 bases, with 13 bases separating them. In germline, CDR1 is GTSNPN, CDR2 SVGIG (reference sequence). CDR3 sequence reads: CAWSVQRSWTNEKLFF. In DNA form, the CDR3 reads TGTGCCTGGAGTGTACAAAGGAGTTGGACTAATGAAAAACTGTTTTTT.

The chain recombines TRBV7-9 with TRBJ2-5; D is unresolved. Germline V gene sequence: CDR1 SEHNR, CDR2 FQNEAQ (reference sequence). V was trimmed by 1 base and J by 0 bases, leaving 15 bases between them. CDR3 length: 17 residues. The CDR3: CASSLGRSPRYQETQYF. CDR3 DNA sequence: TGTGCCAGCAGCTTAGGTCGAAGCCCGAGGTACCAAGAGACCCAGTACTTC.

The chain employs TRBV5-5 and TRBJ2-3; 12 bases align to TRBD2. Germline CDR1 SGHKS, CDR2 YYEKEE (reference sequence). CDR3 size: 16 residues. Trimming took 4 bases from V and 5 from J; bases not matched to a gene: 8. DNA for the CDR3: TGTGCCAGCAGCACCCTAGCGGGGGGGCCGGGAGATACGCAGTATTTT. Translating gives CASSTLAGGPGDTQYF.

This chain connects TRBV5-1 to TRBJ2-1, with 9 bases matching TRBD1. Germline trimming cut 2 bases from V and 7 bases from J; bases unmatched to any gene: 7. The CDR3 consists of 15 residues. Germline V lookup: CDR1 SGHRS, CDR2 YFSETQ. The CDR3 here is CASSLVTGQGNEQFF. The CDR3 DNA follows: TGCGCCAGCAGCTTAGTTACCGGACAGGGGAATGAGCAGTTCTTC.

The rearrangement links TRBV18 to TRBJ2-1; 7 bases are a match to TRBD1. The CDR3 is made up of 17 amino acids. With 3 bases clipped from V and 5 bases from J, the junction kept 13 bases outside the gene matches. Germline-derived CDR1 and CDR2 are KGHSH and LQKENI. The CDR3, as DNA: TGTGCCAGCTCACCTTTTAGGCCCAGGGGGACGGACAATGAGCAGTTCTTC. This codes for CASSPFRPRGTDNEQFF.

CDR3 protein: CSASPGNNEQFF. CDR3 bases: TGCAGTGCTAGTCCCGGGAACAATGAGCAGTTCTTC. The chain joins TRBV20-1 to TRBJ2-1, with D perhaps matching TRBD2 (5 bases). Deletions cut 3 bases from V and 5 bases from J, with 8 bases between. There are 12 residues in the CDR3. Germline CDR1 reads DFQATT; CDR2 reads SNEGSKA (reference sequence).

V gene TRBV5-5 combines with J gene TRBJ2-3; TRBD2 agrees at 9 bases. This CDR3 region has 17 residues. The V segment lost 3 bases and the J segment 5 bases; nucleotides outside the gene matches: 13. Germline values: CDR1 SGHKS, CDR2 YYEKEE (reference sequence). Written as DNA, the CDR3 is TGTGCCAGCAGCTCCTCCATAGCGGGAGTGAATGGAGATACGCAGTATTTT. Encoded protein: CASSSSIAGVNGDTQYF.

This clone was recorded once. The gene calls are TRBV2 and TRBJ1-6, with D possibly being TRBD1 (6 bases). Germline lookup yields CDR1 SNHLY and CDR2 FYNNEI. V gave up 6 bases and J gave up 0 bases, with 9 bases separating them. The CDR3 runs to 15 residues. CDR3 sequence reads: CASSPQGSYNSPLHF. For the CDR3, the DNA is TGTGCCAGCAGCCCACAGGGCTCCTATAATTCACCCCTCCACTTT. Full variable domain (remainder filled in from reference TRBV2 and TRBJ1-6): EPEVTQTPSHQVTQMGQEVILRCVPISNHLYFYWYRQILGQKVEFLVSFYNNEISEKSEIFDDQFSVERPDGSNFTLKIRSTKLEDSAMYFCASSPQGSYNSPLHFGNGTRLTVT.

The V call is TRBV7-2, the J call TRBJ1-2; D is uncertain. V gave up 1 base and J gave up 3 bases, with 9 bases separating them. There are 14 residues in the CDR3. CDR1 is SGHTA, CDR2 FQGNSA, per germline. CDR3 nucleotide sequence: TGTGCCAGCAGCTTAGTTAGTTTAGACTATGGCTACACCTTC. Protein: CASSLVSLDYGYTF.

This CDR3 reads CASSTGQAPAKNIQYF. The CDR3 DNA is TGTGCCAGCAGCACTGGACAGGCCCCTGCCAAAAACATTCAGTACTTC. This chain uses TRBV21-1 with TRBJ2-4; the table assigns TRBD1, which was not confirmed against the DNA. TRBV21-1 is labeled a pseudogene. This CDR3 region has 16 residues.

The rearrangement uses TRBV30 and TRBJ1-2, with 11 bases identical to TRBD1. J gave up 5 bases and V 2 bases, and 4 bases lay outside the gene matches. Germline CDR1 and CDR2: GTSNPN and SVGIG (reference sequence). This CDR3 has 14 amino acids. This CDR3 is CAWSYGTGGYGYTF. The CDR3 nucleotides are TGTGCCTGGAGTTATGGGACAGGGGGATATGGCTACACCTTC. Based on the CDR3 plus reference TRBV30 and TRBJ1-2, the full variable domain is SQTIHQWPATLVQPVGSPLSLECTVEGTSNPNLYWYRQAAGRGLQLLFYSVGIGQISSEVPQNLSASRPQDRQFILSSKKLLLSDSGFYLCAWSYGTGGYGYTFGSGTRLTVV.

The chain combines TRBV6-5 with TRBJ2-2; TRBD2 matches 9 bases. The ends lost 7 bases at V and 0 bases at J; junction bases unmatched: 3. Germline V gene lookup returns CDR1 MNHEY and CDR2 SVGAGI. This CDR3 is 15 amino acids long. The CDR3 DNA is TGTGCCAGCAAGCCTAGCGGGACGAACACCGGGGAGCTGTTTTTT. The encoded protein is CASKPSGTNTGELFF.

The CDR3 spells CAWSVGGSALGEQYF. CDR3 coding DNA: TGTGCCTGGAGTGTAGGCGGGTCGGCCCTCGGTGAGCAGTACTTC. This chain links TRBV30 with TRBJ2-7; TRBD2 might be the D (5 bases). V lost 0 bases and J 7 bases, leaving 19 bases between the germline ends. Germline loops: CDR1 GTSNPN, CDR2 SVGIG (reference sequence). CDR3 length equals 15 residues.

The genes are TRBV7-8 and TRBJ2-5, with a possible D match to TRBD2 (6 bases). Trimming shortened V by 5 bases and J by 5 bases, and 15 bases separated the two germline ends. CDR3 size: 14 residues. Germline assignment: CDR1 SGHVS and CDR2 FQNEAQ. This chain's CDR3 is CASSRSGVGETQYF. Written as DNA, the CDR3 is TGTGCCAGCAGCCGTTCGGGGGTGGGGGAGACCCAGTACTTC.

The chain has TRBV10-3 and TRBJ1-1; D gene ambiguous. V lost 2 bases to trimming and J lost 7 bases, with 14 bases between them. Germline CDR1 is ENHRY and CDR2 is SYGVKD. This CDR3 has 14 amino acids. The CDR3 DNA reads as TGTGCCATCAGTGAGCAGACCGCGGGGATTGAAGCTTTCTTT. It translates to CAISEQTAGIEAFF.